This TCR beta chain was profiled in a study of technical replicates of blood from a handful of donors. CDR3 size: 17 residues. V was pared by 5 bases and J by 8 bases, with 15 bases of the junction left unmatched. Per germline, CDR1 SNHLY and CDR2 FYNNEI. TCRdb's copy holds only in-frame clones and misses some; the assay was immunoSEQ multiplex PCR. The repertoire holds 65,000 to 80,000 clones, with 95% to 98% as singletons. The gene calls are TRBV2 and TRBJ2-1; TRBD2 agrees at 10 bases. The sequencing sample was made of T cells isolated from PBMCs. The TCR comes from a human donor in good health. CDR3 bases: TGTGCCAGCAGTCCGGCGACGTGGAGCGGGAGGGGGGATGAGCAGTTCTTC. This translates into CASSPATWSGRGDEQFF.